Each of the 6 T cell receptor beta chains below was sequenced from the same sample in a study of blood T cell repertoires in COVID-19 (dated by TCRdb to the early 2020s). To prepare the library, the immunoSEQ multiplex PCR assay was applied. TCRdb obtained this table from immuneACCESS and retained in-frame rearrangements with V and J assigned. These tables miss some clones; where compared with another copy, unresolved V genes account for less than half of the shortfall, and the remainder is unexplained. This sample lists a few hundred thousand clones; about 87% were detected once. The ten largest clones represent roughly 4% of the sample. The sequenced sample consisted of peripheral blood. Receptors originate from a man in his fifties or sixties who had recovered from COVID-19.

The chain is built from TRBV6-4 and TRBJ2-3, with 8 bases lining up with TRBD2. The CDR3 length is 15 residues. Germline V gives CDR1 MRHNA, CDR2 SNTAGT. V lost 5 bases, J lost 1 base, and 5 bases stayed unmatched. This CDR3 is CASSPSGGRTDTQYF. The DNA for the CDR3 is TGTGCCAGCAGTCCCAGCGGGGGACGCACAGATACGCAGTATTTT.

V and J are TRBV11-3 and TRBJ1-1; 7 nucleotides match TRBD1. Trimming took 6 bases from V and 1 from J; bases not matched to a gene: 5. This CDR3 region has 14 residues. Germline V lookup: CDR1 SGHNT, CDR2 YENEEA. The chain's CDR3 is CASSLGTANTEAFF. The CDR3 DNA sequence: TGTGCCAGCAGTCTCGGGACAGCGAACACTGAAGCTTTCTTT.

The CDR3 region has the DNA TGTGCCAGCACCGCGGCCGGGGGACAGGGCAATGAGCAGTTCTTC. It is translated as CASTAAGGQGNEQFF. V usage is TRBV4-2 and J usage is TRBJ2-1; TRBD1 matches 9 bases. Germline CDR1 is LGHNA and CDR2 is YNFKEQ. The CDR3 sequence is 15 residues long. V shed 7 bases, J shed 6 bases, and the junction held 10 bases outside the gene matches.

The CDR3 loop reads CASSTRSHRTGSRGYTF. CDR3 in DNA: TGTGCCAGCAGTACAAGAAGCCACCGGACAGGGAGTAGAGGCTACACCTTC. This chain uses TRBV3-1 (or the pseudogene TRBV3-2) with TRBJ1-2; 8 bases map to TRBD1. V trimming: 6 bases; J trimming: 8 bases; junction bases outside the gene matches: 20. The CDR3 runs 17 residues. Germline-derived CDR1 and CDR2 are LGHDT and YNNKEL (reference sequence).

The rearrangement joins TRBV29-1 to TRBJ2-5; 8 bases agree with TRBD1. The V gene's germline CDR1 is SQVTM and CDR2 ANQGSEA. V shed 7 bases and J 4 bases; nucleotides not matched to a gene: 8. The CDR3 runs to 13 residues. CDR3 region: CSANTGGGETQYF. In nucleotides, the CDR3 is TGCAGCGCCAATACAGGGGGAGGAGAGACCCAGTACTTC. The complete variable domain, with remaining parts taken from reference TRBV29-1 and TRBJ2-5, reads SAVISQKPSRDICQRGTSLTIQCQVDSQVTMMFWYRQQPGQSLTLIATANQGSEATYESGFVIDKFPISRPNLTFSTLTVSNMSPEDSSIYLCSANTGGGETQYFGPGTRLLVL.

The chain is built from TRBV19 and TRBJ2-1, with 7 bases aligning to TRBD2. The CDR3 sequence is 15 residues long. In germline, CDR1 is LNHDA, CDR2 SQIVND (reference sequence). With V trimmed by 6 bases and J by 8 bases, 13 bases remained unmatched. The chain's CDR3 is CASRSRLASSDEQFF. CDR3 DNA: TGTGCCAGTAGAAGTCGACTAGCAAGTTCTGATGAGCAGTTCTTC.